These T cell receptor beta chains were read from a single sample in a study of blood T cells in healthy people across ages. TCRdb re-derived calls from the 5' RACE reads in MiXCR, one entry per CDR3 protein. Of hundreds of thousands of distinct CDR3 sequences in the sample, roughly half were seen once. Sequencing used blood. The source is a man aged 55 to 70 in good health. Each CDR3 is given with its conserved first and last residue. A D gene is named only where the DNA matches it firmly. The size entry is marked missing in some rows and otherwise reads once, few, many or a size class.

J | size | V | D | DNA | CDR3
TRBJ2-7 | . | TRBV11-2 | . | TGTGCCAGCAGCTTATATTTAGGCGGTGTTTCCTACGAGCAGTACTTC | CASSLYLGGVSYEQYF
TRBJ2-7 | . | TRBV5-4 | . | TGTGCCAGCAGCCATAAAGGGAGTGGGTCTTCCTACGAGCAGTACTTC | CASSHKGSGSSYEQYF
TRBJ2-3 | . | TRBV25-1 | . | TGTGCCAGCAGTCGCTGGGAGTCTTCGGGCACAGATACGCAGTATTTT | CASSRWESSGTDTQYF
TRBJ2-7 | once | TRBV20-1 | . | TGCAGTGCTCCTCTTCTCCGGGGGCCCAACTACGAGCAGTACTTC | CSAPLLRGPNYEQYF
TRBJ2-3 | . | TRBV7-2 | . | TGTGCCAGCAGCCCCTGGGACTCCCCAGATACGCAGTATTTT | CASSPWDSPDTQYF
TRBJ2-7 | . | TRBV9 | TRBD1 | TGTGCCAGCAGCTCGAGGACAGGGGTGGACGAGCAGTACTTC | CASSSRTGVDEQYF
TRBJ2-5 | few | TRBV6-5 | . | TGTGCCAGCAGTACACGCCCAGGGGGGGGAGAGACCCAGTACTTC | CASSTRPGGGETQYF
TRBJ2-5 | many | TRBV6-1 | TRBD1 | TGTGCCAGCAGTGAGTGGGACAGGGGCCGAGAGACCCAGTACTTC | CASSEWDRGRETQYF
TRBJ1-2 | . | TRBV6-4 | . | TGTGCCAGCAGTGAAAGGGGGTATAGTGGTGGCTACACCTTC | CASSERGYSGGYTF
TRBJ2-1 | . | TRBV5-8 | TRBD2 | TGTGCCAGCACGCTTCGGACTAGCGGGAGACTTGAGCAGTTCTTC | CASTLRTSGRLEQFF
TRBJ1-6 | . | TRBV7-9 | . | TGTGCCAGCAGCCCCCAAGGACAGAGCTCCTATAATTCACCCCTCCACTTT | CASSPQGQSSYNSPLHF
TRBJ2-1 | many | TRBV9 | . | TGTGCCAGCAGCCCCCTCGCCTACAATGAGCAGTTCTTC | CASSPLAYNEQFF
TRBJ2-7 | . | TRBV20-1 | . | TGCAGTGCTGGGCTAACAGGGGGGGGGAACGAGCAGTACTTC | CSAGLTGGGNEQYF
TRBJ1-6 | . | TRBV4-3 | . | TGCGCCAGCAGCAAACTTACGGGAGTTGGACCCCTCCACTTT | CASSKLTGVGPLHF
TRBJ1-6 | few | TRBV6-5 | . | TGTGCCAGCAGTTTCGGGAGCTCCTATAATTCACCCCTCCACTTT | CASSFGSSYNSPLHF
TRBJ1-6 | . | TRBV4-1 | . | TGCGCCAGCAGCCCCGAAAGAGTCCACAGCGGGAATTCACCCCTCCACTTT | CASSPERVHSGNSPLHF
TRBJ2-7 | . | TRBV7-2 | . | TGTGCCAGCAGCTTAAGGCACGCCTACGAGCAGTACTTC | CASSLRHAYEQYF
TRBJ2-4 | . | TRBV28 | . | TGTGCCAGCAGTTTATTCTCGACAGCTAAAAACATTCAGTACTTC | CASSLFSTAKNIQYF
TRBJ2-5 | . | TRBV3-1 | . | TGTGCCAGCAGCCAAGAAGGGCGACTAGTTGGCAATGAGCAGTACTTC | CASSQEGRLVGNEQYF
TRBJ2-7 | . | TRBV2 | . | TGTGCCAGCGGCCAACTCGGGACCGCTCGGCGTGGTGAGCAGTACTTC | CASGQLGTARRGEQYF
TRBJ2-3 | once | TRBV7-2 | . | TGTGCCAGCAGCTCCAGAGCTACAGATACGCAGTATTTT | CASSSRATDTQYF
TRBJ1-6 | . | TRBV20-1 | . | TGCAGTGCTAGGGACAATAGCAATTCACCCCTCCACTTT | CSARDNSNSPLHF
TRBJ1-4 | . | TRBV20-1 | . | TGCAGTGCTAGAGCACGGGGCGGTGAAAAACTGTTTTTT | CSARARGGEKLFF
TRBJ2-7 | few | TRBV20-1 | TRBD1 | TGCAGTGCGGGGGCAGGGGGCTACGAGCAGTACTTC | CSAGAGGYEQYF
TRBJ2-3 | . | TRBV21-1 | . | TGTGCCAGCAGCAAAGGAATTGTGGGAAAGCCCACAGATACGCAGTATTTT | CASSKGIVGKPTDTQYF
TRBJ2-7 | few | TRBV20-1 | TRBD2 | TGCAGTGCTTCAGCGGGGATCTACGAGCAGTACTTC | CSASAGIYEQYF
TRBJ2-6 | few | TRBV3-1 | TRBD1 | TGTGCCAGCAGCCCCAGTCCCGGGACAGGCGCTGCTGGGGCCAACGTCCTGACTTTC | CASSPSPGTGAAGANVLTF
TRBJ1-5 | few | TRBV6-5 | . | TGTGCCAGCAGCCCTCGGGGACATCAGCCCCAGCATTTT | CASSPRGHQPQHF
TRBJ2-3 | . | TRBV27 | . | TGTGCCAGCAGTTTGGCGACTAGCACAGATACGCAGTATTTT | CASSLATSTDTQYF
TRBJ2-7 | . | TRBV20-1 | . | TGCAGTGCTACCCAGGGACCCTACGAGCAGTACTTC | CSATQGPYEQYF
TRBJ2-5 | . | TRBV18 | TRBD2 | TGTGCCAGCTCACCAAGACTAGCGGGAGGATCTGGGGAGACCCAGTACTTC | CASSPRLAGGSGETQYF
TRBJ1-2 | . | TRBV15 | TRBD1 | TGTGCCACCAGCAGAGATATTGCAGGGGGCGGCTATGGCTACACCTTC | CATSRDIAGGGYGYTF
TRBJ2-3 | few | TRBV4-1 | . | TGCGCCAGCAGCCAAGTAGATTTGGGGTTCACAGATACGCAGTATTTT | CASSQVDLGFTDTQYF
TRBJ2-1 | . | TRBV10-3 | TRBD2 | TGTACCATCAGTGAGTCGCCTAGCGGGGAGTTTAATGAGCAGTTCTTC | CTISESPSGEFNEQFF
TRBJ2-1 | . | TRBV11-2 | . | TGTGCCAGCAGCCCCCCGGTCCCTTCAAATGAGCAGTTCTTC | CASSPPVPSNEQFF
TRBJ2-1 | . | TRBV24-1 | TRBD2 | TGTGCCACCAGTGAGCCTAGCGGGAGCTACAATGAGCAGTTCTTC | CATSEPSGSYNEQFF
TRBJ2-7 | . | TRBV20-1 | . | TGCAGTGCCGCTTCACGGGGGTACGAGCAGTACTTC | CSAASRGYEQYF
TRBJ2-4 | many | TRBV30 | . | TGTGCCTGGAGTGTTGATTCCGGGACGAACATTCAGTACTTC | CAWSVDSGTNIQYF
TRBJ1-1 | . | TRBV28 | TRBD1 | TGTGCCAGCCACGACAGGGACCATGAAGCTTTCTTT | CASHDRDHEAFF
TRBJ2-5 | . | TRBV20-1 | . | TGCAGTGCCCAAGGGGGTAGCGGCCTTGGAGAGACCCAGTACTTC | CSAQGGSGLGETQYF
TRBJ2-7 | . | TRBV6-1 | . | TGTGCCAGCAGTGTCCGGGACGTACTCTACGAGCAGTACTTC | CASSVRDVLYEQYF
TRBJ1-2 | . | TRBV12-3/TRBV12-4 | TRBD1 | TGTGCCAGCAGTTCCTTGAGGGACAGGGGCTACACCTTC | CASSSLRDRGYTF
TRBJ2-3 | . | TRBV20-1 | TRBD2 | TGCAGTGCCCCTGTGGGGACTAGGGTTACAGATACGCAGTATTTT | CSAPVGTRVTDTQYF
TRBJ1-2 | . | TRBV27 | . | TGTGCCAGCAGTTTAGTCGCCGTGGGGGGAAGAGCTAACTATGGCTACACCTTC | CASSLVAVGGRANYGYTF
TRBJ2-6 | . | TRBV30 | . | TGTGCCTGGAGTGTTACGACTGGGGCCAACGTCCTGACTTTC | CAWSVTTGANVLTF
TRBJ1-2 | . | TRBV6-1 | . | TGTGCCAGCAGTGACGGTCGGGGGGGCTACACCTTC | CASSDGRGGYTF
TRBJ2-3 | . | TRBV29-1 | . | TGCAGCGTTGATGGACTAGAAGGGGGTACGCAGTATTTT | CSVDGLEGGTQYF
TRBJ2-3 | once | TRBV7-2 | . | TGTGCCAGCAGCTCCAGGTGGGATACGCAGTATTTT | CASSSRWDTQYF
TRBJ2-7 | few | TRBV4-3 | TRBD2 | TGCGCCAGCAGCCAAGGGGAGGGGATCTACGAGCAGTACTTC | CASSQGEGIYEQYF
TRBJ1-1 | . | TRBV5-6 | TRBD1 | TGTGCCAGCAGCGGGCAGGGGGGCACTGAAGCTTTCTTT | CASSGQGGTEAFF
TRBJ2-7 | . | TRBV6-2/TRBV6-3 | . | TGTGCCAGCAGTTACACCGACATTTACGAGCAGTACTTC | CASSYTDIYEQYF
TRBJ2-7 | . | TRBV3-1 | . | TGTGCCAGCAGCCCACGAATAGCCGACGAGCAGTACTTC | CASSPRIADEQYF